This T cell receptor (beta chain) was found in a study of blood T cell repertoires in COVID-19. V dropped 0 bases and J dropped 3; count of bases not matched to a gene: 11. The CDR3 is 17 residues long. Germline V CDR1 and CDR2: MGHRA, YSYEKL. This clone has a handful of counts. How the authors handled the data: Estimation of nucleated cell counts was performed using reference gene primer amplification. Sequencing used immunoSEQ multiplex PCR; TCRdb keeps in-frame clones, though not all of them. V and J calls and clone size come straight from that table; D and trimming were deduced from the DNA. In the table there are some 100,000 clones, around 87% of which are singletons.

The chain joins TRBV4-1 to TRBJ2-7; 7 bases agree with TRBD1. The receptor was derived from a woman aged 25-40 years with acute or convalescent COVID-19. The sample taken for sequencing was peripheral blood. As DNA, the CDR3 is TGCGCCAGCAGCCAAGAAGCCCCCCCGGGACAGATCTACGAGCAGTACTTC. Residues: CASSQEAPPGQIYEQYF.